These T cell receptor beta chains were read from a single sample in a study of cytomegalovirus exposure and HLA in healthy donors. Libraries were prepared by immunoSEQ multiplex PCR; TCRdb keeps only in-frame clonotypes and omits some of them. The sample has fewer than 250,000 clones, 76% seen once. Sequenced material: PBMCs. The receptors stem from a man aged 18 to 30 in good health and CMV-seronegative. CDR3s include the opening cysteine and the closing phenylalanine or tryptophan. The order of the fields is V gene, J gene, D gene, clone size, CDR3 protein, CDR3 DNA. A D gene is named only where the DNA matches it firmly. Clone sizes are given selectively: once, few, many, or a class where the clone is expanded.

TRBV2	TRBJ2-7	-	-	CASSVRDISYEQYF	TGTGCCAGCAGTGTTCGGGACATTTCCTACGAGCAGTACTTC
TRBV5-6	TRBJ2-7	TRBD1	-	CASSPGQGGYEQYF	TGTGCCAGCAGCCCCGGACAGGGTGGGTACGAGCAGTACTTC
TRBV19	TRBJ1-5	-	-	CANKYQPQHF	TGTGCCAACAAGTATCAGCCCCAGCATTTT
TRBV6-1	TRBJ1-2	-	-	CASSAGRGNYGYTF	TGTGCCAGCAGTGCGGGACGGGGGAACTATGGCTACACCTTC
TRBV5-6	TRBJ1-2	TRBD1	-	CASSVGTGEFGYTF	TGTGCCAGCAGCGTGGGGACAGGGGAGTTTGGCTACACCTTC
TRBV27	TRBJ2-3	-	-	CASSLKGGTDTQYF	TGTGCCAGCAGTTTAAAAGGAGGCACAGATACGCAGTATTTT
TRBV15	TRBJ2-7	TRBD2	-	CATSRSTSGYEQYF	TGTGCCACCAGCAGGTCGACTAGCGGATACGAGCAGTACTTC
TRBV5-1	TRBJ2-7	-	-	CASSLGGGNYEQYF	TGCGCCAGCAGCTTGGGCGGCGGCAACTACGAGCAGTACTTC
TRBV19	TRBJ2-5	-	-	CASSTRLQGGETQYF	TGTGCCAGTAGTACGCGACTCCAGGGCGGAGAGACCCAGTACTTC
TRBV6-1	TRBJ1-5	TRBD1	-	CASSKGQVGQPQHF	TGTGCCAGCAGTAAAGGACAGGTTGGACAGCCCCAGCATTTT
TRBV28	TRBJ2-1	TRBD2	-	CASTQQRGSSYNEQFF	TGTGCCAGCACCCAGCAACGCGGGAGTTCCTACAATGAGCAGTTCTTC
TRBV2	TRBJ2-7	TRBD1	-	CASSERAGGPYEQYF	TGTGCCAGCAGTGAGAGGGCAGGGGGCCCCTACGAGCAGTACTTC
TRBV19	TRBJ2-2	-	-	CASSGLSNTGELFF	TGTGCCAGTAGTGGACTATCGAACACCGGGGAGCTGTTTTTT
TRBV10-3	TRBJ2-7	TRBD2	once	CAISPGGNEQYF	TGTGCCATCAGCCCGGGGGGGAACGAGCAGTACTTC
TRBV19	TRBJ1-1	-	-	CASYSRETNTEAFF	TGTGCCAGTTACTCCAGGGAAACGAACACTGAAGCTTTCTTT
TRBV5-1	TRBJ2-1	TRBD2	-	CASSLMSGSPYNEQFF	TGCGCCAGCAGCTTGATGAGCGGGAGTCCCTACAATGAGCAGTTCTTC
TRBV2	TRBJ2-3	TRBD1	-	CASSRQGRTDTQYF	TGTGCCAGCAGCCGACAGGGACGGACAGATACGCAGTATTTT
TRBV19	TRBJ2-1	TRBD1	-	CASSPGDRYNEQFF	TGTGCCAGTAGCCCGGGGGACAGGTACAATGAGCAGTTCTTC
TRBV28	TRBJ1-2	TRBD1	-	CASSPTGAYGYTF	TGTGCCAGCAGTCCCACAGGGGCTTATGGCTACACCTTC
TRBV7-3	TRBJ2-1	-	-	CASSPSEAYNEQFF	TGTGCCAGCAGCCCCAGTGAGGCCTACAATGAGCAGTTCTTC
TRBV6-5	TRBJ2-3	TRBD2	-	CASSYSGSGGTDTQYF	TGTGCCAGCAGTTACTCGGGTAGCGGGGGCACAGATACGCAGTATTTT
TRBV2	TRBJ2-7	TRBD1	-	CASILDRVVSYEQYF	TGTGCCAGCATCCTCGACAGGGTAGTCTCCTACGAGCAGTACTTC
TRBV29-1	TRBJ2-3	TRBD1	-	CSVAPGQGNTQYF	TGCAGCGTTGCCCCGGGACAGGGGAATACGCAGTATTTT
TRBV5-4	TRBJ2-7	-	-	CASSRGGETGVYEQYF	TGTGCCAGCAGCAGGGGAGGGGAGACAGGAGTCTACGAGCAGTACTTC
TRBV4-1	TRBJ2-7	TRBD2	-	CASSQVGLAGAYEQYF	TGCGCCAGCAGCCAAGTGGGACTAGCGGGCGCCTACGAGCAGTACTTC
TRBV5-4	TRBJ2-7	-	-	CASSLAGSAYEQYF	TGTGCCAGCAGCTTGGCGGGGTCCGCCTACGAGCAGTACTTC